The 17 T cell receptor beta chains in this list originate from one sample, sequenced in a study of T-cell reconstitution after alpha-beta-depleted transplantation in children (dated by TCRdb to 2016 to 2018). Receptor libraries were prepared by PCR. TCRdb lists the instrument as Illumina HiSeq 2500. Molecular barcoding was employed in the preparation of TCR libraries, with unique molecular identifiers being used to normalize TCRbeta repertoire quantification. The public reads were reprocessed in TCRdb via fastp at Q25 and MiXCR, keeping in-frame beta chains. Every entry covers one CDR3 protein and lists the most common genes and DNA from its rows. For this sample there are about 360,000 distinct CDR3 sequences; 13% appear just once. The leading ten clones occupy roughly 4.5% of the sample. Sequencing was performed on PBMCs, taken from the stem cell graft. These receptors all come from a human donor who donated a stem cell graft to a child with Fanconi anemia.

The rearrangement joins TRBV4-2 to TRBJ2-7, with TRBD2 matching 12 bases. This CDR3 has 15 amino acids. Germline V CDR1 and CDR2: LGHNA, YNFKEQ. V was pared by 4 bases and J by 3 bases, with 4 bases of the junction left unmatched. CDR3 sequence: CASSRTTSGGYEQYF. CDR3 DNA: TGTGCCAGCAGCCGCACGACTAGCGGGGGCTACGAGCAGTACTTC.

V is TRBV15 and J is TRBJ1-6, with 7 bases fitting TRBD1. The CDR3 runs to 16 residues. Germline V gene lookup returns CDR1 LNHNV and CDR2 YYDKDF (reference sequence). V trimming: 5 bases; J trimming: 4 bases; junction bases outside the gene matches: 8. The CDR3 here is CATSSTSGQYNSPLHF. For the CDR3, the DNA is TGTGCCACCAGCTCTACCTCGGGACAGTATAATTCACCCCTCCACTTT. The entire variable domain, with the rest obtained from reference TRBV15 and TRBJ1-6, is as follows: DAMVIQNPRYQVTQFGKPVTLSCSQTLNHNVMYWYQQKSSQAPKLLFHYYDKDFNNEADTPDNFQSRRPNTSFCFLDIRSPGLGDTAMYLCATSSTSGQYNSPLHFGNGTRLTVT.

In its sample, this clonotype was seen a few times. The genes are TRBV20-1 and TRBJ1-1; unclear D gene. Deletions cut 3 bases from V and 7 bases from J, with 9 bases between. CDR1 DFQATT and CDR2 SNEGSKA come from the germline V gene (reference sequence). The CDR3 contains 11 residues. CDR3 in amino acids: CSASGQFEAFF. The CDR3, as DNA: TGCAGTGCTAGCGGTCAGTTTGAAGCTTTCTTT.

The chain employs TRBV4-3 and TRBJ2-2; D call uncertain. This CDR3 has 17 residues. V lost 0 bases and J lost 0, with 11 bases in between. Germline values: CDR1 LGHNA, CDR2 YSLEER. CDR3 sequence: CASSQDPLRSNTGELFF. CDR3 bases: TGCGCCAGCAGCCAAGATCCCCTGAGATCGAACACCGGGGAGCTGTTTTTT.

In nucleotides, the CDR3 is TGTGCCAGCAAGTGGGGGATCGGACCCGAAGGATCACCCCTCCACTTT. Its protein product is CASKWGIGPEGSPLHF. The V and J genes are TRBV6-1 and TRBJ1-6, with D possibly matching TRBD1 (5 bases). Germline assignment: CDR1 MNHNS and CDR2 SASEGT. The ends were cut back, 7 bases at V and 10 bases at J, with 23 bases in the middle. The CDR3 has 16 amino acids.

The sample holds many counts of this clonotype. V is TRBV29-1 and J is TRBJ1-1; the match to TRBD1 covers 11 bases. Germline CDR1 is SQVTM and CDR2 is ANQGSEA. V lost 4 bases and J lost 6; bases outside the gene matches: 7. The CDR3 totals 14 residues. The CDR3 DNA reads TGCAGCGTTGGGACAGGGGGCCCCCTCGCTGAAGCTTTCTTT. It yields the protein CSVGTGGPLAEAFF. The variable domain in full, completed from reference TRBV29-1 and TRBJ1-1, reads SAVISQKPSRDICQRGTSLTIQCQVDSQVTMMFWYRQQPGQSLTLIATANQGSEATYESGFVIDKFPISRPNLTFSTLTVSNMSPEDSSIYLCSVGTGGPLAEAFFGQGTRLTVV.

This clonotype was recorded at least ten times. CDR3 DNA sequence: TGTGCCAGCAGTGCATCAGGGGGCCACACAGATACGCAGTATTTT. This sequence encodes CASSASGGHTDTQYF. The chain recombines TRBV6-1 with TRBJ2-3; 8 nucleotides line up with TRBD1. Trimming cost V 4 bases and J 2 bases; bases outside gene matches: 5. The CDR3 spans 15 residues. Germline CDR1 MNHNS, CDR2 SASEGT.

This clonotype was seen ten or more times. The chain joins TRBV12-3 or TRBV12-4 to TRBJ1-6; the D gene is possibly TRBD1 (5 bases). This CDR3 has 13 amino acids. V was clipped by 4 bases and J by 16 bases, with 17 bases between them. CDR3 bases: TGTGCCAGCAGTTCTCCGAGGGACGGCCTTCTCCACTTT. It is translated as CASSSPRDGLLHF.

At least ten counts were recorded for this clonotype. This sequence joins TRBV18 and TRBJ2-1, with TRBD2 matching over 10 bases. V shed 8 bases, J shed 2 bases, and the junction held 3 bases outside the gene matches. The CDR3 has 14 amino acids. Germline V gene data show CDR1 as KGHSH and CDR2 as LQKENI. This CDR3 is CASGTSGAYNEQFF. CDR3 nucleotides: TGTGCCAGCGGCACTAGCGGGGCCTACAATGAGCAGTTCTTC.

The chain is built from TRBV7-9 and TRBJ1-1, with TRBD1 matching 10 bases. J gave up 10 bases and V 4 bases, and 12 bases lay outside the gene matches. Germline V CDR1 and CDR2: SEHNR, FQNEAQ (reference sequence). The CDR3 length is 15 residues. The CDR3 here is CASSSRGDRGFVAFF. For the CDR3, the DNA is TGTGCCAGCAGCTCACGGGGGGACAGGGGTTTTGTAGCTTTCTTT.

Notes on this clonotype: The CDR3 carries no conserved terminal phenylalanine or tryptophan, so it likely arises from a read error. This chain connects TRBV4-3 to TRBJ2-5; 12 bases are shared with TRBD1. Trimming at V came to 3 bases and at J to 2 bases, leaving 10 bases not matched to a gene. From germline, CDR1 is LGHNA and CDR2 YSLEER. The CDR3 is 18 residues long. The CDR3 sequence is CASSQGWDRGLGQETQYC. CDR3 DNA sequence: TGCGCCAGCAGCCAGGGATGGGACAGGGGGCTTGGGCAAGAGACCCAGTACTGC.

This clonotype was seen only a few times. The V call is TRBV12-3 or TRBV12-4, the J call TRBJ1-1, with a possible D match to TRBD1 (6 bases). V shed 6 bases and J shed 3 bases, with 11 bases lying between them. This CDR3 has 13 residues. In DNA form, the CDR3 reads TGTGCCAGCAGACTACCAGGGGACACTGAAGCTTTCTTT. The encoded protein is CASRLPGDTEAFF.

CDR3 residues: CASSLRTGRSFGYTF. DNA of the CDR3: TGTGCCAGCAGCTTACGGACAGGGCGATCCTTTGGCTACACCTTC. This rearrangement joins TRBV7-8 to TRBJ1-2; 8 nucleotides match TRBD1. Losses at the gene ends were 2 bases for V and 7 bases for J; bases not matched to a gene: 9. The germline V gene encodes CDR1 SGHVS and CDR2 FQNEAQ. This CDR3 contains 15 residues.

The CDR3, as DNA: TGTGCCAGCAGTTACTCAGCCCTGGGGAGGGGGCAAGAGACCCAGTACTTC. Its protein is CASSYSALGRGQETQYF. This chain links TRBV6-2 or TRBV6-3 with TRBJ2-5; tentative D call: TRBD2 (7 bases). V was cut by 0 bases and J by 2 bases, with 16 bases left in between. CDR1 is MNHEY and CDR2 is SVGEGT in the germline V gene. CDR3 size: 17 residues.

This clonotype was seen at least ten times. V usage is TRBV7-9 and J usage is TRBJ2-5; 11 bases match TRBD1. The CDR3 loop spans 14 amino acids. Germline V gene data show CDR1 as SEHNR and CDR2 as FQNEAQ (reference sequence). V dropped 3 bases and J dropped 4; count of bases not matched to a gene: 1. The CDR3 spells CASSLGTGGETQYF. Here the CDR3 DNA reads TGTGCCAGCAGCTTGGGGACAGGGGGAGAGACCCAGTACTTC.

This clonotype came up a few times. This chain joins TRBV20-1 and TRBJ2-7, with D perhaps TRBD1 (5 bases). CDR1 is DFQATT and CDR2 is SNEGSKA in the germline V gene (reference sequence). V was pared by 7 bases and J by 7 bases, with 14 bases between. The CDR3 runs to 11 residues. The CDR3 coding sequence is TGCAGTGTCGCCTCAGGGCCGGAGCAGTACGTC. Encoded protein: CSVASGPEQYV.

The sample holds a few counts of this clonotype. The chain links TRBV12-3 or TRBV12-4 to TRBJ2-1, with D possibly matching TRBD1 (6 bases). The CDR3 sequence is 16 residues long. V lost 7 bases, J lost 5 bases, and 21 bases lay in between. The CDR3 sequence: CASTSQGTLKNNEQFF. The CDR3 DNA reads TGTGCCAGCACCTCGCAGGGGACACTCAAAAACAATGAGCAGTTCTTC.